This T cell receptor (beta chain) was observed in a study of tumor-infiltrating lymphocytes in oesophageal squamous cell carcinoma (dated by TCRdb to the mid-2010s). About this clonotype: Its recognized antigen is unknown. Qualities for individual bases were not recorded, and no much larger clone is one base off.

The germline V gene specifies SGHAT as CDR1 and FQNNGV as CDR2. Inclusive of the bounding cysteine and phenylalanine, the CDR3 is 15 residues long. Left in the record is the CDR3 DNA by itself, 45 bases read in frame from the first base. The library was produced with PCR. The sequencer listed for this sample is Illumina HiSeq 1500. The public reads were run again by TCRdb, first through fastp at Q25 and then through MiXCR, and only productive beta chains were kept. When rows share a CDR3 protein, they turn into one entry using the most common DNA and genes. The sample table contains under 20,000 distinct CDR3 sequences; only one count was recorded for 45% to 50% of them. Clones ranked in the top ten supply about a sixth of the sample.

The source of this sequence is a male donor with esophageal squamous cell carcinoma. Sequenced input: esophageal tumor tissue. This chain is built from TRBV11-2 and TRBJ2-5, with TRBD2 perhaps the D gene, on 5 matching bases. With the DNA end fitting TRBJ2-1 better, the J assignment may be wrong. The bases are TGTGCCAGCAGCTTAGAGAGGGCTGTCTACAATGAGCAGTTCTTC. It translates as CASSLERAVYNEQFF.